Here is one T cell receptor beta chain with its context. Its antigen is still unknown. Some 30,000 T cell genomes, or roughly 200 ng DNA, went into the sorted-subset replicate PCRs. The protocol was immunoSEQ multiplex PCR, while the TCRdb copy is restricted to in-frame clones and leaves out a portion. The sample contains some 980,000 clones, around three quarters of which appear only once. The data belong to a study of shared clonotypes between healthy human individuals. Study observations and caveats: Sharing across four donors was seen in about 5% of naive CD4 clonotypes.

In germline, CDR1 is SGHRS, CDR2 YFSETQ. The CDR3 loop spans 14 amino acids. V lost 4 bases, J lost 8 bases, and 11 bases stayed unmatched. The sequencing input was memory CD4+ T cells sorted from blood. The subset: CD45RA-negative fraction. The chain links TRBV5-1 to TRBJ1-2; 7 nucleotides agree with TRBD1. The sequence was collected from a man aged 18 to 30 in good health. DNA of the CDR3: TGCGCCAGCAGCGAACAGACAGGGAACGAGGGCTACACCTTC. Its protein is CASSEQTGNEGYTF.